This T cell receptor (beta chain) was recovered during a study of blood T cells in healthy people across ages. A note on this clonotype: The target antigen is unknown.

Study-wide points: Among long-lived donors, naive CD4+ cells were more numerous and diversity higher than in aged donors. Any changes in expanded clonotypes were possibly confounded, as donor CMV status remained unknown. Researchers deemed the diversity estimates from one million T cells underestimates.

Primers used in a second PCR of about 6 to 11 cycles were a sample-barcoded 5' primer and a J-beta primer mix. Each of the samples gave a minimum of 3 million paired-end reads that contained CDR3. TCRdb independently ran MiXCR on the 5' RACE reads; one entry per CDR3 protein. Of approximately 900,000 distinct CDR3 sequences in the sample, under 50% were seen once. The CDR3 is made up of 14 amino acids. Germline V gives CDR1 SGDLS, CDR2 YYNGEE. Trimming removed 0 bases from V and 0 bases from J, with 6 bases in between. The V call is TRBV9, the J call TRBJ1-1; D gene ambiguous. The clonotype originates from a young man in good health. Sequenced sample: blood. CDR3 in DNA: TGTGCCAGCAGCGTAGGGGCCTTGAACACTGAAGCTTTCTTT. Translation: CASSVGALNTEAFF.